In this sample, the clone carrying this T cell receptor (beta chain) turned up many times. The target antigen is unknown. Trimming left V 0 bases short and J 0 bases short, with 4 bases between. This CDR3 has 15 amino acids. The germline V gene encodes CDR1 SGHRS and CDR2 YFSETQ. For TCR beta, libraries came from quantitative 5'-RACE with molecular barcodes. TCRdb re-called the 5' RACE reads with MiXCR, one entry per CDR3 protein. The table includes some 130,000 distinct CDR3 sequences, around 7.9% detected once. This entry is derived from a study of CD8 T cells in ankylosing spondylitis. Study observations and caveats: Past research had described some motif variants in reactive arthritis synovial fluid and blood. Among TCR beta sequences, a motif of fewer than 10 highly homologous variants appeared characteristic of ankylosing spondylitis blood.

The sequenced sample was blood, either unsorted or a sorted T cell fraction (not recorded which). The V call is TRBV5-1, the J call TRBJ2-6, with D uncertain. The receptor's source is a female donor with ankylosing spondylitis or in good health (not recorded which). CDR3 bases: TGCGCCAGCAGCTTGGGAAGCTCTGGGGCCAACGTCCTGACTTTC. Its protein product is CASSLGSSGANVLTF.